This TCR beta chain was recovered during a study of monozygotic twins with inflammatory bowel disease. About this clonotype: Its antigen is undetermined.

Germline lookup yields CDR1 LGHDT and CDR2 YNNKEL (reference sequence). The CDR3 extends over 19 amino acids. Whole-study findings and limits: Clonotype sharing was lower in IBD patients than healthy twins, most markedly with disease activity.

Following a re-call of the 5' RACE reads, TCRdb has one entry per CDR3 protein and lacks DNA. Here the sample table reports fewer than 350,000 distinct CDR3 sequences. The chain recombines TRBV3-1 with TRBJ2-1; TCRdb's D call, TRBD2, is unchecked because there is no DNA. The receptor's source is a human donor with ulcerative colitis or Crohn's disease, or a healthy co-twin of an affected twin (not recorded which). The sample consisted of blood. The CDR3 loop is CASSQTLGPSYGTYNEQFF.